The 27 T cell receptor beta chains below all came from one sample that was sequenced in a study of blood T cell repertoires in COVID-19. Clones were sequenced by immunoSEQ multiplex PCR, and TCRdb holds only the in-frame ones, with some missing. The sample comprises around 110,000 clones, just over 90% of which are singletons, and 1.8% rests with the top ten. The material sequenced was peripheral blood. These receptors all come from a human donor with active COVID-19. The donor label of this sample is uncertain.

The V gene is TRBV4-3, the J gene TRBJ2-1; no firm D call. Trimming removed 0 bases at V and 4 bases at J, with 7 bases between. The CDR3 loop spans 14 amino acids. CDR1 is LGHNA, CDR2 YSLEER, per germline. The CDR3 DNA reads TGCGCCAGCAGCCAAGACCTACGGTACAATGAGCAGTTCTTC. It specifies CASSQDLRYNEQFF.

V and J are TRBV6-6 and TRBJ1-6; tentatively, D is TRBD1 (5 bases). Trimming stripped 3 bases from V and 11 bases from J, with 11 bases between. The CDR3 is 13 amino acids. Germline lookup yields CDR1 MNHNY and CDR2 SVGAGI (reference sequence). The CDR3 spells CASSYDRGTPLHF. The CDR3 DNA follows: TGTGCCAGCAGTTATGATAGGGGAACACCCCTCCACTTT.

The V call is TRBV19, the J call TRBJ2-3; D remains ambiguous. Trimming took off 4 bases at V and 7 bases at J, with 12 bases between the two ends. The CDR3 totals 13 residues. The germline V gene encodes CDR1 LNHDA and CDR2 SQIVND (reference sequence). This CDR3 is CASSTPARYTQYF. CDR3 bases: TGTGCCAGTAGTACCCCGGCGAGGTATACGCAGTATTTT. The variable domain in full, completed from reference TRBV19 and TRBJ2-3, reads DGGITQSPKYLFRKEGQNVTLSCEQNLNHDAMYWYRQDPGQGLRLIYYSQIVNDFQKGDIAEGYSVSREKKESFPLTVTSAQKNPTAFYLCASSTPARYTQYFGPGTRLTVL.

The chain carries TRBV4-3 and TRBJ2-2, with a tentative D call TRBD1 (5 bases). This CDR3 spans 17 amino acids. V was cut by 0 bases and J by 0 bases, with 11 bases left in between. The germline gives CDR1 LGHNA, CDR2 YSLEER. The CDR3 sequence: CASSQEFAGTNTGELFF. CDR3 sequence (DNA): TGCGCCAGCAGCCAAGAGTTCGCAGGGACGAACACCGGGGAGCTGTTTTTT.

At least ten counts were recorded for this clone. V is TRBV7-2 and J is TRBJ2-1, with D maybe TRBD1 (7 bases). The CDR3 has 14 residues. CDR1 is SGHTA, CDR2 FQGNSA, per germline. Trimming took 1 base from V and 9 from J, leaving 13 bases between them. The CDR3 loop is CASSLGGQGGEQFF. In DNA form, the CDR3 reads TGTGCCAGCAGCTTAGGGGGCCAGGGGGGTGAGCAGTTCTTC.

This clone appeared once. The gene calls are TRBV6-5 and TRBJ2-5; TRBD2 matches 12 bases. Germline CDR1 and CDR2: MNHEY and SVGAGI. The CDR3 is 15 residues long. J lost 2 bases, V lost 6 bases, and 4 bases had no gene match. The CDR3 is CASSRLAGVQETQYF. As DNA, the CDR3 is TGTGCCAGCAGCCGACTAGCGGGGGTACAAGAGACCCAGTACTTC.

The chain links TRBV9 to TRBJ2-3; 10 bases match TRBD2. Losses at the gene ends were 3 bases for V and 6 bases for J; bases not matched to a gene: 10. The CDR3 is 16 residues long. Germline V gives CDR1 SGDLS, CDR2 YYNGEE. The CDR3 protein is CASSGSGGASSDTQYF. DNA of the CDR3: TGTGCCAGCAGCGGCAGCGGGGGGGCTTCGTCGGATACGCAGTATTTT.

This rearrangement joins TRBV7-9 to TRBJ2-3; D possibly corresponds to TRBD2 (6 bases). CDR1 and CDR2 from the germline V gene are SEHNR and FQNEAQ (reference sequence). V dropped 3 bases and J dropped 3 bases, with 19 bases sitting between them. The CDR3 consists of 17 residues. The CDR3 sequence is CASSFQWQGGGTDTQYF. The CDR3, as DNA: TGTGCCAGCAGCTTTCAATGGCAGGGAGGAGGGACAGATACGCAGTATTTT.

The chain links TRBV24-1 to TRBJ1-2; TRBD1 aligns across 8 bases. CDR1 KGHDR and CDR2 SFDVKD come from the germline V gene. There are 15 residues in the CDR3. Trimming took 3 bases from V and 7 from J; bases not matched to a gene: 9. In nucleotides, the CDR3 is TGTGCCACCAGTGATCCAGCCGGGACAGGAGGTGGCTACACCTTC. Its translation is CATSDPAGTGGGYTF.

This clone has a single count. The V and J genes are TRBV5-4 and TRBJ1-2; TRBD1 matches at 8 bases. The V segment lost 3 bases and the J segment 6 bases; nucleotides outside the gene matches: 13. The germline V gene encodes CDR1 SGHNT and CDR2 YYREEE (reference sequence). The CDR3 sequence is 16 residues long. This CDR3 reads CASSSGTGTGIDGYTF. The CDR3 nucleotides are TGTGCCAGCAGCTCGGGGACCGGGACAGGAATTGATGGCTACACCTTC.

The chain carries TRBV29-1 and TRBJ1-4; tentatively, D is TRBD1 (6 bases). In germline, CDR1 is SQVTM, CDR2 ANQGSEA. The CDR3 runs to 12 residues. The V end was cut by 7 bases, the J end by 8 bases, with 14 bases between. CDR3 nucleotide sequence: TGCAGCGCCCAACAGGGTTCAGAAAAACTGTTTTTT. This gives the protein CSAQQGSEKLFF.

The J gene is TRBJ1-1, the V gene TRBV4-1, with a possible D match to TRBD1 (5 bases). Trimming took 0 bases from V and 4 from J, leaving 12 bases between them. Looked up from germline, CDR1 is MGHRA and CDR2 is YSYEKL. This CDR3 region has 15 residues. CDR3 amino acids: CASSQDRMGGTEAFF. CDR3 in DNA: TGCGCCAGCAGCCAAGATCGGATGGGGGGCACTGAAGCTTTCTTT.

The chain is built from TRBV6-1 and TRBJ1-1; D unclear. V lost 3 bases to trimming and J lost 4 bases, with 12 bases between them. The germline V gene has CDR1 MNHNS and CDR2 SASEGT. The CDR3 consists of 14 residues. CDR3 region: CASSESEGITEAFF. CDR3 DNA sequence: TGTGCCAGCAGTGAGTCCGAGGGAATCACTGAAGCTTTCTTT.

This clone showed up just once. The chain employs TRBV7-9 and TRBJ2-7, with D possibly matching TRBD2 (7 bases). The CDR3 runs 14 residues. V dropped 5 bases and J dropped 5 bases, with 16 bases sitting between them. Germline V gives CDR1 SEHNR, CDR2 FQNEAQ (reference sequence). The CDR3 DNA reads TGTGCCAGCAGCCGCCGGGGGGCCGGTGACGAGCAGTACTTC. Its translation is CASSRRGAGDEQYF.

This chain connects TRBV28 to TRBJ1-5; D might be TRBD1 (5 bases). The V gene's germline CDR1 is MDHEN and CDR2 SYDVKM. This CDR3 has 17 residues. Trimming took off 6 bases at V and 0 bases at J, with 18 bases between the two ends. As DNA, the CDR3 is TGTGCCAGCAGACCCGTAAACAGGCCCTATAGCAATCAGCCCCAGCATTTT. Protein product: CASRPVNRPYSNQPQHF.

The chain links TRBV18 to TRBJ2-7, with TRBD2 identical over 8 bases. Germline trimming cut 3 bases from V and 1 base from J; bases unmatched to any gene: 2. Germline CDR1 and CDR2: KGHSH and LQKENI. The CDR3 is 14 residues long. CDR3 sequence reads: CASSPSGESYEQYF. In nucleotides, the CDR3 is TGTGCCAGCTCACCTAGCGGGGAGTCCTACGAGCAGTACTTC.

The chain joins TRBV9 to TRBJ2-3, with TRBD2 matching 15 bases. The CDR3 loop spans 17 amino acids. The germline gives CDR1 SGDLS, CDR2 YYNGEE. With 2 bases clipped from V and 2 bases from J, the junction kept 3 bases outside the gene matches. In DNA, the CDR3 is TGTGCCAGCAGCGTCGGGACTAGCGGGGGGCCCACAGATACGCAGTATTTT. As protein: CASSVGTSGGPTDTQYF.

The chain is built from TRBV28 and TRBJ1-6; possible D gene TRBD1, 5 bases. This CDR3 contains 14 residues. Germline CDR1 and CDR2: MDHEN and SYDVKM. Trimming took 5 bases from V and 10 from J, leaving 15 bases between them. CDR3 sequence reads: CASSPRGLRSPLHF. The DNA of the CDR3 is TGTGCCAGCAGTCCCCGGGGACTTAGATCACCCCTCCACTTT. Full variable domain (outside the CDR3, taken from reference TRBV28 and TRBJ1-6): DVKVTQSSRYLVKRTGEKVFLECVQDMDHENMFWYRQDPGLGLRLIYFSYDVKMKEKGDIPEGYSVSREKKERFSLILESASTNQTSMYLCASSPRGLRSPLHFGNGTRLTVT.

The rearrangement uses TRBV5-4 and TRBJ2-7; no clear D. V was shortened by 5 bases and J by 2 bases, with 8 bases between the two germline ends. Germline CDR1 is SGHNT and CDR2 is YYREEE (reference sequence). CDR3 length: 12 residues. Here the CDR3 DNA reads TGTGCCAGCAGTTTACCAGCCTACGAGCAGTACTTC. Residues: CASSLPAYEQYF.

The V call is TRBV7-3, the J call TRBJ2-3; perhaps TRBD2 as D (6 bases). In germline, CDR1 is SGHTA, CDR2 FQGTGA. Trimming removed 4 bases from V and 0 bases from J, with 8 bases in between. CDR3 length equals 14 residues. The DNA for the CDR3 is TGTGCCAGCAGCTCGGGGACTAGCACAGATACGCAGTATTTT. It specifies CASSSGTSTDTQYF.

The V and J genes are TRBV28 and TRBJ1-5; possible D gene TRBD1, 5 bases. The germline V gene encodes CDR1 MDHEN and CDR2 SYDVKM. The CDR3 contains 15 residues. The V end was cut by 6 bases, the J end by 1 base, with 13 bases between. The chain's CDR3 is CASRYGGRSNQPQHF. The CDR3 DNA is TGTGCCAGCAGGTACGGGGGTCGGAGCAATCAGCCCCAGCATTTT.

J is TRBJ2-7 and V is TRBV6-5; 8 bases align to TRBD2. Losses at the gene ends were 1 base for V and 7 bases for J; bases not matched to a gene: 9. Germline V gene lookup returns CDR1 MNHEY and CDR2 SVGAGI. CDR3 length equals 15 residues. This chain's CDR3 is CASSYFAGGLGEQYF. The CDR3 DNA sequence: TGTGCCAGCAGTTACTTTGCGGGGGGACTCGGGGAGCAGTACTTC.

This rearrangement joins TRBV4-2 to TRBJ1-2, with 7 bases aligning to TRBD1. Germline values: CDR1 LGHNA, CDR2 YNFKEQ. The CDR3 is made up of 15 amino acids. V lost 1 base and J lost 6; bases outside the gene matches: 8. Here the CDR3 reads CASSQVIRGWDGYTF. DNA for the CDR3: TGTGCCAGCAGCCAAGTGATCAGGGGGTGGGATGGCTACACCTTC.

The CDR3 here is CASSPQLNRGIDYGYTF. CDR3 DNA sequence: TGTGCCAGCTCACCACAGCTTAACAGGGGGATCGACTATGGCTACACCTTC. V usage is TRBV18 and J usage is TRBJ1-2, with TRBD1 matching over 8 bases. CDR1 and CDR2 (germline): KGHSH, LQKENI. The V gene end was trimmed by 1 base and the J gene end by 3 bases; junction bases not matched to a gene: 10. The CDR3 covers 17 residues.

J is TRBJ2-2 and V is TRBV9; no firm D call. Trimming shortened V by 4 bases and J by 6 bases, and 13 bases separated the two germline ends. The germline V gene encodes CDR1 SGDLS and CDR2 YYNGEE. CDR3 length equals 14 residues. CDR3 DNA: TGTGCCAGCAGCAGAAGCCTCGGGTCCGGGGAGCTGTTTTTT. This translates into CASSRSLGSGELFF.

The rearrangement uses TRBV11-2 and TRBJ2-3; D unresolved. Germline V CDR1 and CDR2: SGHAT, FQNNGV. The V end lost 3 bases, the J end lost 2 bases, and 9 bases lay between the germline ends. This CDR3 has 14 residues. CDR3 loop: CASSFLRITDTQYF. CDR3 DNA: TGTGCCAGCAGCTTTTTGCGGATCACAGATACGCAGTATTTT.

The J gene is TRBJ2-2, the V gene TRBV5-5, with TRBD1 as a possible D gene (6 bases). The CDR3 runs to 13 residues. V gave up 4 bases and J gave up 6 bases, with 10 bases separating them. The germline gives CDR1 SGHKS, CDR2 YYEKEE (reference sequence). DNA of the CDR3: TGTGCCAGCAGCGAACAGGGTCCCGGGGAGCTGTTTTTT. Its translation: CASSEQGPGELFF.